Here is one TCR beta chain with its context. The trim removed 0 bases at V and 4 bases at J, leaving 7 bases unmatched. Germline CDR1 is SGHNT and CDR2 is YYREEE (reference sequence). This CDR3 region has 16 residues. This entry comes from a study of blood T cell repertoires in COVID-19. About the research overall: T cells, B-cell-depleted T cells, or PBMCs supplied cDNA or gDNA.

Using immunoSEQ multiplex PCR, the repertoire was profiled, and TCRdb retains in-frame clones only, with some absent. The sample lists 110,000 to 150,000 clones, 75% to 85% occurring once. This chain connects TRBV5-4 to TRBJ2-1, with 7 nucleotides matching TRBD2. This receptor was obtained from a man in his sixties or seventies who had recovered from COVID-19. Sequencing used peripheral blood. The CDR3 DNA is TGTGCCAGCAGCTTGGAGGGCGGGAGTAGGTACAATGAGCAGTTCTTC. As protein: CASSLEGGSRYNEQFF.